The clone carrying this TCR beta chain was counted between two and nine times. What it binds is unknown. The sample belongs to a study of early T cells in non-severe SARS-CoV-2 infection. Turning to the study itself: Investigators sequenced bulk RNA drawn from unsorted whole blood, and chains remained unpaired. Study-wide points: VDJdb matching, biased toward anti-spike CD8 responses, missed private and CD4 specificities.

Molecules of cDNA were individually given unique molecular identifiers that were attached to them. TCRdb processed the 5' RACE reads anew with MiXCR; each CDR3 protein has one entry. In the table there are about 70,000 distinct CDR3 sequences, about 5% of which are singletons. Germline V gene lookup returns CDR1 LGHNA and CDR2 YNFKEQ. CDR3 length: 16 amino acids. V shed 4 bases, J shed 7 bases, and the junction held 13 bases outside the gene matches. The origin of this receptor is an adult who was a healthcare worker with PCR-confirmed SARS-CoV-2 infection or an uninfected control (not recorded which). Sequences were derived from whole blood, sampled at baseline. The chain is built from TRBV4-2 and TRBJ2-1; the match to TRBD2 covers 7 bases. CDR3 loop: CASSPRKREGGNEQFF. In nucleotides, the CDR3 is TGTGCCAGCAGCCCCCGGAAGAGGGAGGGCGGGAATGAGCAGTTCTTC.